Shown below are 28 T cell receptor beta chains from a single sample sequenced in a study of T-cell reconstitution after alpha-beta-depleted transplantation in children. Unique molecular identifiers were used in preparing the TCRbeta library. TCRdb re-called the PCR reads with MiXCR, one entry per CDR3 protein. In the table there are fewer than 250,000 distinct CDR3 sequences, approximately 17% of which are singletons. The sample was PBMCs, mostly from graft donor cells, taken 360 days after TCRalphabeta/CD19-depleted stem cell transplant. Every receptor here comes from a male patient aged 2 to 10 who had a stem cell transplant for acute lymphoblastic leukemia, so the T cells may come from the graft donor.

This clonotype was observed a handful of times. V gene TRBV11-2 combines with J gene TRBJ2-1; no clear D gene. There are 14 residues in the CDR3. Trimming removed 4 bases from V and 2 bases from J, with 9 bases in between. Germline CDR1 reads SGHAT; CDR2 reads FQNNGV. The CDR3 DNA sequence: TGTGCCAGCAGCTCGAACCGCGCCTACAATGAGCAGTTCTTC. Its protein product is CASSSNRAYNEQFF.

This chain links TRBV20-1 with TRBJ2-2; D is possibly TRBD1 (5 bases). Germline V gene lookup returns CDR1 DFQATT and CDR2 SNEGSKA (reference sequence). Between the trimmed V and J ends, which lost 6 bases and 3 bases, there was a span of 17 bases. There are 15 residues in the CDR3. For the CDR3, the DNA is TGCAGTGCCCCTAACCCTGACAGCTACACCGGGGAGCTGTTTTTT. It encodes CSAPNPDSYTGELFF.

For the CDR3, the DNA is TGTGCCAGCAGCTTGCTTAGCCTTGAAGCTTTCTTT. This encodes CASSLLSLEAFF. The chain couples TRBV5-6 to TRBJ1-1; D is uncertain. There are 12 residues in the CDR3. The V end was cut by 1 base, the J end by 7 bases, with 8 bases between. Germline CDR1 SGHDT, CDR2 YYEEEE. Based on the CDR3 plus reference TRBV5-6 and TRBJ1-1, the full variable domain is DAGVTQSPTHLIKTRGQQVTLRCSPKSGHDTVSWYQQALGQGPQFIFQYYEEEERQRGNFPDRFSGHQFPNYSSELNVNALLLGDSALYLCASSLLSLEAFFGQGTRLTVV.

This clonotype turned up a few times. V gene TRBV24-1 combines with J gene TRBJ1-5; D remains unclear. V dropped 1 base and J dropped 14 bases, with 14 bases sitting between them. The CDR3 loop spans 13 amino acids. The germline V gene encodes CDR1 KGHDR and CDR2 SFDVKD. The CDR3 nucleotides read TGTGCCACCAGTGATTTTCTTCACAGCTCAGAGCATTTT. Translated: CATSDFLHSSEHF.

The J gene is TRBJ2-1, the V gene TRBV6-1; D not certain. The germline V gene encodes CDR1 MNHNS and CDR2 SASEGT. The V end lost 6 bases, the J end lost 0 bases, and 15 bases lay between the germline ends. The CDR3 is 16 amino acids. CDR3 amino acids: CASRRLAESSYNEQFF. The CDR3 coding sequence is TGTGCCAGCAGACGGTTGGCGGAGAGCTCCTACAATGAGCAGTTCTTC.

V and J are TRBV9 and TRBJ2-3, with 12 nucleotides matching TRBD2. Germline-derived CDR1 and CDR2 are SGDLS and YYNGEE. J gave up 2 bases and V 4 bases, and 17 bases lay outside the gene matches. The CDR3 loop spans 20 amino acids. In DNA, the CDR3 is TGTGCCAGCAGCCCCCATGGCCGACGACTAGCGGGGGACACCACAGATACGCAGTATTTT. Translation gives CASSPHGRRLAGDTTDTQYF.

The chain is built from TRBV7-2 and TRBJ2-7; D possibly corresponds to TRBD2 (6 bases). CDR3 length: 16 amino acids. Germline CDR1 is SGHTA and CDR2 is FQGNSA. Trimming removed 3 bases at V and 5 bases at J, with 20 bases between. CDR3 loop: CASSFSLASWRDEQYF. In nucleotides, the CDR3 is TGTGCCAGCAGCTTTTCTCTAGCCAGTTGGAGGGACGAGCAGTACTTC.

The V gene is TRBV6-2 or TRBV6-3, the J gene TRBJ1-5; tentatively, D is TRBD1 (6 bases). Trimming took 10 bases from V and 11 from J, leaving 27 bases between them. Germline CDR1 is MNHEY and CDR2 is SVGEGT. There are 15 residues in the CDR3. The CDR3 DNA sequence: TGTGCCACAGATCGATCGGACAGCCAAATCTCGGCCCAGCATTTT. This translates into CATDRSDSQISAQHF.

This clonotype was seen at least ten times. V gene TRBV29-1 combines with J gene TRBJ1-1, with D possibly matching TRBD1 (6 bases). The CDR3 covers 14 residues. Between the trimmed V and J ends, which lost 7 bases and 5 bases, there was a span of 20 bases. CDR1 SQVTM and CDR2 ANQGSEA come from the germline V gene. CDR3 protein: CSADNTGMGTEAFF. CDR3 sequence (DNA): TGCAGCGCCGATAATACAGGGATGGGGACTGAAGCTTTCTTT.

V and J are TRBV20-1 and TRBJ2-1, with D possibly being TRBD2 (6 bases). Trimming cost V 7 bases and J 8 bases, with 9 bases left between them. CDR3 length: 10 amino acids. The germline V gene encodes CDR1 DFQATT and CDR2 SNEGSKA (reference sequence). As DNA, the CDR3 is TGCAGTGTGCGGGGTGATGAGCAGTTCTTC. Translated: CSVRGDEQFF.

The V and J genes are TRBV12-3 or TRBV12-4 and TRBJ2-3, with TRBD1 matching over 7 bases. This CDR3 region has 15 residues. The V gene end was trimmed by 6 bases and the J gene end by 3 bases; junction bases not matched to a gene: 9. CDR3 nucleotides: TGTGCCAGCAGCGCTGACAGGGAGCGAACAGATACGCAGTATTTT. Encoded protein: CASSADRERTDTQYF.

The chain carries TRBV25-1 and TRBJ1-2; D ambiguous. Trimming took 1 base from V and 4 from J, leaving 4 bases between them. Germline-derived CDR1 and CDR2 are MGHDK and SYGVNS. This CDR3 region has 12 residues. CDR3 DNA: TGTGCCAGCAGTGAATTGAGCTATGGCTACACCTTC. It translates to CASSELSYGYTF.

V gene TRBV6-4 combines with J gene TRBJ1-6; D is undetermined. The V end lost 5 bases, the J end lost 0 bases, and 8 bases lay between the germline ends. CDR1 and CDR2 from the germline V gene are MRHNA and SNTAGT. The CDR3 totals 15 residues. CDR3 sequence: CASSSGRSYNSPLHF. CDR3 nucleotides: TGTGCCAGCAGTTCGGGCCGCTCCTATAATTCACCCCTCCACTTT.

The chain combines TRBV24-1 with TRBJ2-1; D is perhaps TRBD1 (6 bases). Germline V gene lookup returns CDR1 KGHDR and CDR2 SFDVKD. There are 15 residues in the CDR3. The V and J ends lost 8 bases and 4 bases respectively, with 17 bases between them. The CDR3 coding sequence is TGTGCCACCAACCACACAGGGAGACCTTACAATGAGCAGTTCTTC. Encoded protein: CATNHTGRPYNEQFF.

The rearrangement joins TRBV5-5 to TRBJ1-1; 11 positions match TRBD1. After removal of 0 bases from V and 6 bases from J, the junction contained 13 bases not matched to a gene. CDR3 size: 18 residues. CDR1 is SGHKS, CDR2 YYEKEE, per germline (reference sequence). CDR3 residues: CASSLERTGGAFQAEAFF. CDR3 bases: TGTGCCAGCAGCTTGGAGCGGACAGGGGGCGCGTTTCAGGCTGAAGCTTTCTTT.

The V call is TRBV11-2, the J call TRBJ1-1; D may be TRBD1 (6 bases). Germline V gives CDR1 SGHAT, CDR2 FQNNGV. The CDR3 has 16 amino acids. Trimming took off 3 bases at V and 6 bases at J, with 20 bases between the two ends. CDR3 coding DNA: TGTGCCAGCAGCTTCCCGATTACAGGGTACTTCGCTGAAGCTTTCTTT. Its translation is CASSFPITGYFAEAFF. Filled out from reference TRBV11-2 and TRBJ1-1, the complete variable domain reads EAGVAQSPRYKIIEKRQSVAFWCNPISGHATLYWYQQILGQGPKLLIQFQNNGVVDDSQLPKDRFSAERLKGVDSTLKIQPAKLEDSAVYLCASSFPITGYFAEAFFGQGTRLTVV.

This clonotype was observed a few times. The chain is built from TRBV20-1 and TRBJ2-3; a weak D match, TRBD2 (5 bases). The V gene lost 6 bases and the J gene lost 1 base, with 14 bases spanning the gap. The CDR3 has 14 residues. CDR1 and CDR2 from the germline V gene are DFQATT and SNEGSKA (reference sequence). The CDR3 region has the DNA TGCAGTGCGAGAACGGGAATAGGCACAGATACGCAGTATTTT. This sequence encodes CSARTGIGTDTQYF.

The J gene is TRBJ2-7, the V gene TRBV12-3 or TRBV12-4; D might be TRBD2 (6 bases). V lost 7 bases, J lost 4 bases, and 14 bases lay in between. The CDR3 sequence is 13 residues long. CDR3 nucleotides: TGTGCCAGCACGACGGGGGAAGGTTACGAGCAGTACTTC. Translating it yields CASTTGEGYEQYF.

The V call is TRBV24-1, the J call TRBJ2-3; 13 nucleotides match TRBD2. This CDR3 is built from 17 residues. Germline CDR1 is KGHDR and CDR2 is SFDVKD. With V trimmed by 4 bases and J by 2 bases, 5 bases remained unmatched. CDR3 DNA sequence: TGTGCCACCAGTGAACTGGGACTAGCGGGGTCCACAGATACGCAGTATTTT. It specifies CATSELGLAGSTDTQYF.

The rearrangement joins TRBV5-1 to TRBJ1-1; unclear D gene. CDR1 is SGHRS and CDR2 is YFSETQ in the germline V gene. V was cut by 4 bases and J by 4 bases, with 17 bases left in between. The CDR3 is 15 residues long. CDR3 sequence reads: CASSPPDGLGTEAFF. The CDR3 region has the DNA TGCGCCAGCAGCCCGCCGGACGGCTTGGGCACTGAAGCTTTCTTT.

The rearrangement links TRBV21-1 to TRBJ2-7; the listed D gene, TRBD2, was not tested against the DNA. TRBV21-1 is assigned pseudogene status. The CDR3 length is 16 residues. This chain's CDR3 is CASSKGEGGHHYEQYF. The CDR3 coding sequence is TGTGCCAGCAGCAAGGGGGAGGGCGGTCACCACTACGAGCAGTACTTC.

This clonotype was found a few times. The V and J genes are TRBV6-1 and TRBJ2-5; TRBD2 aligns across 9 bases. Germline CDR1 and CDR2: MNHNS and SASEGT. J was trimmed by 2 bases and V by 6 bases; bases with no gene match: 10. The CDR3 sequence is 16 residues long. CDR3 in amino acids: CASRPGLAILQETQYF. CDR3 coding DNA: TGTGCCAGCAGACCCGGACTAGCGATATTACAAGAGACCCAGTACTTC.

J is TRBJ2-7 and V is TRBV9; no firm D call. CDR1 and CDR2 (germline): SGDLS, YYNGEE. Deletions cut 3 bases from V and 5 bases from J, with 12 bases between. The CDR3 totals 13 residues. The CDR3 DNA reads TGTGCCAGCAGCGGTCTCGCCATGAACGAGCAGTACTTC. This gives the protein CASSGLAMNEQYF.

The chain links TRBV7-2 to TRBJ2-7; D is possibly TRBD1 or TRBD2 (6 bases each). CDR1 and CDR2 (germline): SGHTA, FQGNSA. Trimming removed 0 bases at V and 7 bases at J, with 10 bases between. The length of the CDR3 is 13 residues. Here the CDR3 reads CASSLAGAGEQYF. The CDR3 DNA sequence: TGTGCCAGCAGCTTAGCGGGGGCGGGGGAGCAGTACTTC.

This clonotype was detected a few times. The chain uses TRBV7-9 and TRBJ2-5; D is perhaps TRBD1 or TRBD2 (5 bases each). The V gene's germline CDR1 is SEHNR and CDR2 FQNEAQ (reference sequence). Trimming shortened V by 5 bases and J by 4 bases, and 17 bases separated the two germline ends. The CDR3 runs 15 residues. The CDR3 DNA is TGTGCCAGCAGCGCCACCGGGACCCTAGGAGAGACCCAGTACTTC. Its translation: CASSATGTLGETQYF.

This chain joins TRBV5-1 and TRBJ1-2; no definite D call. Germline CDR1 is SGHRS and CDR2 is YFSETQ. V shed 2 bases and J shed 4 bases, with 9 bases lying between them. This CDR3 has 13 amino acids. The CDR3 is CASSFSVSYGYTF. Here the CDR3 DNA reads TGCGCCAGCAGCTTTAGCGTTAGCTATGGCTACACCTTC.

The V call is TRBV12-3 or TRBV12-4, the J call TRBJ1-6; no definite D call. The ends were cut back, 2 bases at V and 10 bases at J, with 9 bases in the middle. This CDR3 is 13 amino acids long. The CDR3 region has the DNA TGTGCCAGCAGTTTATTCGAGGCCTCACCCCTCCACTTT. It is translated as CASSLFEASPLHF.

This chain uses TRBV14 with TRBJ1-3, with D possibly matching TRBD1 (5 bases). This CDR3 comprises 16 residues. V shed 4 bases and J shed 0 bases, with 13 bases lying between them. CDR1 and CDR2 (germline): SGHDN, FVKESK. The CDR3 loop reads CASSRRDPGSGNTIYF. The CDR3 bases are TGTGCCAGCAGCCGCCGGGACCCCGGCTCTGGAAACACCATATATTTT. The complete variable domain, with remaining parts taken from reference TRBV14 and TRBJ1-3, reads EAGVTQFPSHSVIEKGQTVTLRCDPISGHDNLYWYRRVMGKEIKFLLHFVKESKQDESGMPNNRFLAERTGGTYSTLKVQPAELEDSGVYFCASSRRDPGSGNTIYFGEGSWLTVV.